These 24 T cell receptor beta chains came from one sample sequenced in a study of beta chain features in type 1 diabetes. Reverse transcribing all isolated RNA meant expressed TCRB transcripts were sequenced. Clones were sequenced by immunoSEQ multiplex PCR, and TCRdb holds only the in-frame ones, with some missing. The sample holds 600,000 to 650,000 clones, roughly 16% seen once. The sample taken for sequencing was naive CD4+ T cells from blood. The receptor set was obtained from a man aged 18 to 35 in good health.

The V gene is TRBV9, the J gene TRBJ2-5, with a possible D match to TRBD2 (6 bases). The J call is uncertain, as TRBJ2-7 better fits the DNA end. CDR3 length: 15 residues. Per the germline V gene, CDR1 is SGDLS and CDR2 is YYNGEE. The CDR3 spells CASSADRLGVAEQYF. The CDR3 DNA is TGTGCCAGCAGCGCTGATCGACTAGGAGTGGCCGAGCAGTACTTC.

Points on this clone: The sample contains more than one DNA sequence encoding this CDR3. The chain has TRBV4-3 and TRBJ2-3; no clear D. Germline CDR1 LGHNA, CDR2 YSLEER. V lost 0 bases and J 6 bases, leaving 4 bases between the germline ends. The CDR3 runs to 12 residues. The CDR3 nucleotides are TGCGCCAGCAGCCAAGAAGGGGATACGCAGTATTTT. The encoded protein is CASSQEGDTQYF.

This chain uses TRBV13 with TRBJ2-2; D gene uncertain. Between the trimmed V and J ends, which lost 5 bases and 3 bases, there was a span of 10 bases. The length of the CDR3 is 14 residues. Germline V gene sequence: CDR1 PRHDT, CDR2 FYEKMQ (reference sequence). CDR3 in DNA: TGTGCCAGCAGCGCCCTGCGAGACACCGGGGAGCTGTTTTTT. It encodes CASSALRDTGELFF.

Comments on this clone: At one end, the junction sequence differs from germline, possibly due to a read error. V is TRBV7-3 and J is TRBJ2-1, with TRBD2 matching over 9 bases. CDR3 length equals 15 residues. Germline V gives CDR1 SGHTA, CDR2 FQGTGA. CDR3 coding DNA: TGTGCCAGCAGCTCTGTCGCGGGAGGGTACATTGAGCAGTTCTTC. Translation: CASSSVAGGYIEQFF.

Concerning this clone: The sample carries other DNA sequences with the same CDR3. The genes are TRBV7-9 and TRBJ1-1; TRBD1 matches at 7 bases. V was pared by 1 base and J by 5 bases, with 1 base of the junction left unmatched. Looked up from germline, CDR1 is SEHNR and CDR2 is FQNEAQ (reference sequence). This CDR3 region has 13 residues. This chain's CDR3 is CASSLDRGTEAFF. The CDR3, as DNA: TGTGCCAGCAGCTTAGACAGGGGAACTGAAGCTTTCTTT.

The rearrangement uses TRBV6-4 and TRBJ2-1; perhaps TRBD2 as D (5 bases). Germline V gene sequence: CDR1 MRHNA, CDR2 SNTAGT. With 3 bases removed from V and 2 bases from J, the gap between germline ends came to 11 bases. CDR3 length: 15 residues. CDR3 sequence (DNA): TGTGCCAGCAGTGAGAGGGCACCTCCCTACAATGAGCAGTTCTTC. It specifies CASSERAPPYNEQFF.

Only a few counts were recorded for this clone. This specimen includes other DNA sequences encoding the same CDR3. The chain recombines TRBV11-2 with TRBJ2-1, with D possibly being TRBD1 or TRBD2 (5 bases each). CDR1 is SGHAT and CDR2 is FQNNGV in the germline V gene. V was shortened by 5 bases and J by 10 bases, with 9 bases between the two germline ends. The CDR3 spans 11 residues. The CDR3 region has the DNA TGTGCCAGCAGCCTCGGGACCGAGCAGTTCTTC. It encodes CASSLGTEQFF.

This rearrangement joins TRBV15 to TRBJ2-7; 9 positions match TRBD2. Germline V CDR1 and CDR2: LNHNV, YYDKDF (reference sequence). This CDR3 is built from 14 residues. Germline trimming cut 3 bases from V and 6 bases from J; bases unmatched to any gene: 6. The CDR3 DNA reads as TGTGCCACCAGCAGGATAGCGGGAGAGAGCGAGCAGTACTTC. Encoded protein: CATSRIAGESEQYF.

This clone was seen a handful of times. The chain couples TRBV7-9 to TRBJ1-2; D is undetermined. The length of the CDR3 is 13 residues. CDR1 and CDR2 (germline): SEHNR, FQNEAQ (reference sequence). V was cut by 1 base and J by 1 base, with 4 bases left in between. Here the CDR3 reads CASSLGRNYGYTF. CDR3 sequence (DNA): TGTGCCAGCAGCTTAGGGCGTAACTATGGCTACACCTTC.

In DNA, the CDR3 is TGTGCCAGCTCACCCCAGACTAGAGCATACAATGAGCAGTTCTTC. This encodes CASSPQTRAYNEQFF. The chain carries TRBV18 and TRBJ2-1; D perhaps matches TRBD2 (6 bases). This CDR3 is built from 15 residues. Trimming pared 3 bases from V and 4 bases from J, leaving 13 bases between. CDR1 is KGHSH, CDR2 LQKENI, per germline. Looking up the rest from reference TRBV18 and TRBJ2-1 gives the full variable domain: NAGVMQNPRHLVRRRGQEARLRCSPMKGHSHVYWYRQLPEEGLKFMVYLQKENIIDESGMPKERFSAEFPKEGPSILRIQQVVRGDSAAYFCASSPQTRAYNEQFFGPGTRLTVL.

This clone was seen only a few times. The V and J genes are TRBV12-5 and TRBJ1-5; the D is unclear. Germline loops: CDR1 LGHNT, CDR2 FRNRAP. V dropped 6 bases and J dropped 7 bases, with 7 bases sitting between them. This CDR3 has 11 residues. CDR3 loop: CASGVEQPQHF. CDR3 sequence (DNA): TGTGCTAGTGGGGTGGAGCAGCCCCAGCATTTT.

J is TRBJ1-2 and V is TRBV2; possible D gene TRBD1, 5 bases. The CDR3 has 11 amino acids. V was pared by 8 bases and J by 6 bases, with 10 bases between. The germline CDR1 and CDR2 sequences are SNHLY and FYNNEI. CDR3 nucleotide sequence: TGTGCCAGCCCCGACAGCCATGGCTACACCTTC. Amino acids: CASPDSHGYTF.

V gene TRBV19 combines with J gene TRBJ1-5; a weak D match, TRBD1 (6 bases). Deletions cut 6 bases from V and 6 bases from J, with 12 bases between. This CDR3 is built from 13 residues. CDR1 and CDR2 (germline): LNHDA, SQIVND (reference sequence). Here the CDR3 reads CASRPTGAQPQHF. The CDR3 DNA is TGTGCCAGTAGACCGACAGGCGCTCAGCCCCAGCATTTT.

This clone has just a few counts. The gene calls are TRBV15 and TRBJ2-7; D remains ambiguous. The length of the CDR3 is 14 residues. Deletions cut 0 bases from V and 2 bases from J, with 8 bases between. CDR1 LNHNV and CDR2 YYDKDF come from the germline V gene (reference sequence). CDR3 sequence reads: CATSRDPRTYEQYF. The CDR3 bases are TGTGCCACCAGCAGAGATCCACGAACCTACGAGCAGTACTTC.

CDR3 sequence reads: CASWRIGQPQHF. The DNA of the CDR3 is TGTGCCAGCTGGAGGATTGGGCAGCCCCAGCATTTT. This chain connects TRBV2 to TRBJ1-5; no clear D. This CDR3 spans 12 amino acids. CDR1 and CDR2 (germline): SNHLY, FYNNEI. Deletions cut 8 bases from V and 7 bases from J, with 12 bases between.

A few counts support this clone. This rearrangement joins TRBV7-9 to TRBJ2-7; TRBD2 matches at 7 bases. CDR1 and CDR2 from the germline V gene are SEHNR and FQNEAQ (reference sequence). The junction had 15 bases not matched to a gene; V was cut back by 5 bases and J by 2 bases. This CDR3 has 17 residues. CDR3 in amino acids: CASSQPPGASGPYEQYF. The CDR3 DNA reads as TGTGCCAGCAGCCAACCCCCCGGGGCTAGCGGACCCTACGAGCAGTACTTC.

This clone has only one observation. The chain couples TRBV19 to TRBJ2-7; tentatively, D is TRBD1 (6 bases). The V end lost 5 bases, the J end lost 6 bases, and 17 bases lay between the germline ends. The CDR3 length is 14 residues. The germline V gene has CDR1 LNHDA and CDR2 SQIVND (reference sequence). CDR3 DNA: TGTGCCAGTAGTCTCCTCCTACAGGGCACCGAGCAGTACTTC. It codes for CASSLLLQGTEQYF.

In this sample, this clone turned up a few times. The V call is TRBV11-1, the J call TRBJ2-3; D remains ambiguous. The CDR3 runs to 14 residues. Trimming took off 7 bases at V and 3 bases at J, with 14 bases between the two ends. Germline lookup yields CDR1 SGHAT and CDR2 FQDESV (reference sequence). Here the CDR3 DNA reads TGTGCCAGCAACCTCGAATGGGGAACAGATACGCAGTATTTT. Amino acids: CASNLEWGTDTQYF.

There are a few counts of this clone. This chain uses TRBV14 with TRBJ2-7, with D perhaps TRBD1 or TRBD2 (5 bases each). CDR1 is SGHDN, CDR2 FVKESK, per germline. V shed 4 bases and J shed 3 bases, with 13 bases lying between them. The CDR3 is 14 amino acids. The CDR3 nucleotides read TGTGCCAGCAGCCGATGGGACGCAAGCTACGAGCAGTACTTC. It translates to CASSRWDASYEQYF.

In its sample, this clone was seen many times. The chain uses TRBV7-2 and TRBJ2-1, with D hard to call. The CDR3 has 12 amino acids. From germline, CDR1 is SGHTA and CDR2 FQGNSA. V shed 6 bases and J shed 6 bases, with 9 bases lying between them. Written as DNA, the CDR3 is TGTGCCAGCAGGTCAGGAGTCAATGAGCAGTTCTTC. Translating gives CASRSGVNEQFF.

The V and J genes are TRBV18 and TRBJ2-1; 7 nucleotides match TRBD2. Germline values: CDR1 KGHSH, CDR2 LQKENI. V was pared by 3 bases and J by 8 bases, with 7 bases of the junction left unmatched. The CDR3 runs 14 residues. The CDR3 DNA reads as TGTGCCAGCTCACCTTGGGGGAGGGGTGATGAGCAGTTCTTC. It translates to CASSPWGRGDEQFF.

The V gene is TRBV11-2, the J gene TRBJ2-1; 14 bases fit TRBD2. The CDR3 spans 16 residues. The junction had 10 bases not matched to a gene; V was cut back by 1 base and J by 14 bases. The germline CDR1 and CDR2 sequences are SGHAT and FQNNGV. The CDR3 nucleotides are TGTGCCAGCAGCTTAGGGGGACTAGCGGGAGAGGATGGAGAGTTCTTC. Translated, it gives CASSLGGLAGEDGEFF.

Only a few counts were recorded for this clone. This chain uses TRBV23-1 with TRBJ1-5; 7 bases are a match to TRBD1. TRBV23-1 carries the ORF label, with uncertain function. This CDR3 contains 13 residues. V lost 11 bases, J lost 3 bases, and 7 bases stayed unmatched. This chain's CDR3 is CAYLGQFNQPQHF. The CDR3 nucleotides read TGCGCCTACTTGGGACAGTTCAATCAGCCCCAGCATTTT.

The chain uses TRBV15 and TRBJ1-2; D is unresolved. V lost 2 bases, J lost 8 bases, and 21 bases lay in between. Looked up from germline, CDR1 is LNHNV and CDR2 is YYDKDF (reference sequence). CDR3 size: 16 residues. This CDR3 is CATSRPNPPNEGGYTF. CDR3 in DNA: TGTGCCACCAGCAGACCCAATCCACCCAATGAGGGAGGCTACACCTTC.